Presented here are 19 T cell receptor beta chains from one specimen sequenced in a study of molecular identifiers for immune sequencing clone quantification. TCRdb ran MiXCR on the PCR reads and lists one entry per CDR3 protein. Here the sample spans around 40,000 distinct CDR3 sequences, roughly 21% being singletons. Sequencing was done on a sample of naive CD8+ T cells from blood, with Jurkat cell RNA spiked in. Indicated subset: FACS-sorted CD8+CD4-CCR7+CD45RA+ naive T cells. Receptor source: a human donor in good health. Some libraries in this study had Jurkat cell RNA spiked in.

This clonotype has a count of ten or more. This chain links TRBV5-6 with TRBJ2-7, with D perhaps being TRBD1 or TRBD2 (5 bases each). There are 13 residues in the CDR3. Between the trimmed V and J ends, which lost 2 bases and 2 bases, there was a span of 8 bases. Germline-derived CDR1 and CDR2 are SGHDT and YYEEEE. The DNA of the CDR3 is TGTGCCAGCAGCTTAGGGGACGCCTACGAGCAGTACTTC. Amino acid sequence: CASSLGDAYEQYF.

Note on this clonotype: It is likely a read error, because the conserved phenylalanine at the end of the CDR3 is missing. The gene calls are TRBV14 and TRBJ1-5; D is ambiguous. CDR3 length: 12 residues. V was clipped by 4 bases and J by 7 bases, with 8 bases between them. Germline assignment: CDR1 SGHDN and CDR2 FVKESK. CDR3 nucleotides: TGTGCCAGCAGCCGAGATGGGCAGCCCCAGCATCTT. It specifies CASSRDGQPQHL.

In this sample, this clonotype turned up many times. The chain couples TRBV4-3 to TRBJ2-7; 8 nucleotides agree with TRBD1. The germline V gene has CDR1 LGHNA and CDR2 YSLEER. With 4 bases clipped from V and 5 bases from J, the junction kept 4 bases outside the gene matches. CDR3 length: 13 amino acids. The CDR3, as DNA: TGCGCCAGCAGCCTGGACAGGGTACACGAGCAGTACTTC. It yields the protein CASSLDRVHEQYF.

This clonotype was recorded at least ten times. The chain links TRBV27 to TRBJ2-7; TRBD1 is a possible D gene (5 bases). The CDR3 covers 15 residues. Germline V lookup: CDR1 MNHEY, CDR2 SMNVEV (reference sequence). V lost 5 bases and J lost 0, with 14 bases in between. The CDR3 nucleotides are TGTGCCAGCAGTGAGCAGGGCCTTCACTCCTACGAGCAGTACTTC. This sequence encodes CASSEQGLHSYEQYF.

In this sample, this clonotype turned up many times. V gene TRBV7-9 combines with J gene TRBJ1-2; D is uncertain. CDR1 is SEHNR and CDR2 is FQNEAQ in the germline V gene (reference sequence). The germline V and J ends were trimmed by 5 bases and 7 bases, with 17 bases remaining between them. This CDR3 is built from 14 residues. CDR3 in DNA: TGTGCCAGCAGCCCCCCGGGTCAGAGATTTGGCTACACCTTC. Protein sequence: CASSPPGQRFGYTF.

This clonotype was detected many times. This chain joins TRBV12-5 and TRBJ2-3; D possibly corresponds to TRBD1 (7 bases). This CDR3 has 16 amino acids. Per germline, CDR1 LGHNT and CDR2 FRNRAP. The V end was cut by 7 bases, the J end by 3 bases, with 20 bases between. CDR3 DNA sequence: TGTGCTAGTGCCGAGCGACCGACAGGGAGGACAGATACGCAGTATTTT. Translating it yields CASAERPTGRTDTQYF.

This clonotype appeared a few times. The rearrangement joins TRBV5-6 to TRBJ2-3, with TRBD2 as a possible D gene (7 bases). Germline V CDR1 and CDR2: SGHDT, YYEEEE. The CDR3 covers 16 residues. V shed 3 bases and J shed 1 base, with 15 bases lying between them. The CDR3 reads CASSSDMGGRTDTQYF. The CDR3 DNA sequence: TGTGCCAGCAGCTCGGATATGGGGGGGCGCACAGATACGCAGTATTTT.

This clonotype was counted at least ten times. The chain recombines TRBV20-1 with TRBJ2-7, with D unresolved. This CDR3 is built from 14 residues. V was pared by 3 bases and J by 0 bases, with 12 bases between. CDR1 and CDR2 (germline): DFQATT, SNEGSKA (reference sequence). CDR3 protein: CSASPAPSSYEQYF. Written as DNA, the CDR3 is TGCAGTGCTAGCCCAGCGCCGAGCTCCTACGAGCAGTACTTC.

This clonotype was observed many times. V and J are TRBV7-9 and TRBJ2-3; 7 positions agree with TRBD1. Germline CDR1 and CDR2: SEHNR and FQNEAQ (reference sequence). This CDR3 is 14 amino acids long. V was clipped by 4 bases and J by 2 bases; unmatched bases: 3. CDR3 sequence (DNA): TGTGCCAGCAGCTCAGGACAGGACACAGATACGCAGTATTTT. Translated: CASSSGQDTDTQYF.

This clonotype was counted many times. The chain couples TRBV6-2 or TRBV6-3 to TRBJ1-5; 7 bases match TRBD1. This CDR3 contains 17 residues. Germline V gives CDR1 MNHEY, CDR2 SVGEGT. The trim removed 2 bases at V and 6 bases at J, leaving 13 bases unmatched. CDR3 loop: CASSYVGSQGGGQPQHF. The CDR3 coding sequence is TGTGCCAGCAGTTACGTTGGGTCCCAGGGGGGAGGTCAGCCCCAGCATTTT.

This clonotype has ten or more counts. The chain carries TRBV3-1 and TRBJ2-6; no reliable D call. The V end was cut by 0 bases, the J end by 4 bases, with 10 bases between. This CDR3 has 16 amino acids. The germline V gene encodes CDR1 LGHDT and CDR2 YNNKEL (reference sequence). In DNA, the CDR3 is TGTGCCAGCAGCCAAGATTACAGACCGGGGGCCAACGTCCTGACTTTC. Its protein product is CASSQDYRPGANVLTF.

This clonotype was seen once. Just one base apart from a much larger clone, this may be a read error. This chain joins TRBV11-2 and TRBJ1-4; D is unresolved. Germline lookup yields CDR1 SGHAT and CDR2 FQNNGV. CDR3 length equals 16 residues. The V end lost 4 bases, the J end lost 12 bases, and 24 bases lay between the germline ends. As DNA, the CDR3 is TGTGCCAGCAGCTCCTTTGTAGGAGGGCTCGGCGAAGAACTGTTTTTT. It yields the protein CASSSFVGGLGEELFF.

At least ten counts were recorded for this clonotype. The chain employs TRBV12-3 or TRBV12-4 and TRBJ1-3; 7 bases map to TRBD1. The CDR3 is 15 amino acids. The V and J ends lost 8 bases and 0 bases, in that order; junction bases with no gene match: 7. The CDR3 sequence is CASRVTGDSGNTIYF. Here the CDR3 DNA reads TGTGCCAGCCGAGTTACAGGGGACTCTGGAAACACCATATATTTT.

This clonotype was observed many times. The chain carries TRBV30 and TRBJ1-3; D gene uncertain. The germline CDR1 and CDR2 sequences are GTSNPN and SVGIG (reference sequence). The CDR3 length is 13 residues. V lost 1 base to trimming and J lost 0 bases, with 4 bases between them. CDR3 sequence: CAWSAASGNTIYF. The CDR3 DNA reads TGTGCCTGGAGTGCCGCCTCTGGAAACACCATATATTTT.

In this sample, this clonotype turned up many times. This chain uses TRBV29-1 with TRBJ1-1, with no clear D. The CDR3 runs to 11 residues. Per the germline V gene, CDR1 is SQVTM and CDR2 is ANQGSEA. V was shortened by 3 bases and J by 5 bases, with 7 bases between the two germline ends. The CDR3 region is CSVDRGTEAFF. CDR3 nucleotides: TGCAGCGTTGATCGAGGGACTGAAGCTTTCTTT.

Details on this clonotype: The junction departs from germline at one end; a sequencing error may be responsible. The chain uses TRBV6-5 and TRBJ2-3; D is unclear. This CDR3 region has 15 residues. CDR1 is MNHEY, CDR2 SVGAGI, per germline. The CDR3 reads CASSSISPVADTQYF. The CDR3 DNA follows: TGTGCCAGCAGTTCGATTAGCCCAGTGGCAGACACGCAGTATTTT.

At least ten counts were recorded for this clonotype. The rearrangement uses TRBV20-1 and TRBJ2-4; D is perhaps TRBD2 (5 bases). Trimming took off 0 bases at V and 0 bases at J, with 9 bases between the two ends. The CDR3 runs 15 residues. Germline V gives CDR1 DFQATT, CDR2 SNEGSKA (reference sequence). Here the CDR3 reads CSARESGEAKNIQYF. CDR3 DNA: TGCAGTGCTAGAGAAAGCGGAGAAGCCAAAAACATTCAGTACTTC.

This clonotype has a count of ten or more. CDR3 protein: CASSLGGPTEAFF. CDR3 DNA sequence: TGTGCCAGCAGTTTGGGCGGGCCCACTGAAGCTTTCTTT. V is TRBV27 and J is TRBJ1-1; D is ambiguous. The CDR3 runs 13 residues. The V and J ends lost 3 bases and 4 bases respectively, with 9 bases between them. The germline V gene has CDR1 MNHEY and CDR2 SMNVEV (reference sequence).

As to this clonotype: The junction differs from germline at one of its ends, possibly a read error. This sequence joins TRBV29-1 and TRBJ2-7; the D gene is possibly TRBD2 (6 bases). The CDR3 loop spans 14 amino acids. The germline gives CDR1 SQVTM, CDR2 ANQGSEA. CDR3 sequence (DNA): TGCAACGTTTTCGGCGGGGAGACCTTTTACGAGCAGTACTTC. It yields the protein CNVFGGETFYEQYF.